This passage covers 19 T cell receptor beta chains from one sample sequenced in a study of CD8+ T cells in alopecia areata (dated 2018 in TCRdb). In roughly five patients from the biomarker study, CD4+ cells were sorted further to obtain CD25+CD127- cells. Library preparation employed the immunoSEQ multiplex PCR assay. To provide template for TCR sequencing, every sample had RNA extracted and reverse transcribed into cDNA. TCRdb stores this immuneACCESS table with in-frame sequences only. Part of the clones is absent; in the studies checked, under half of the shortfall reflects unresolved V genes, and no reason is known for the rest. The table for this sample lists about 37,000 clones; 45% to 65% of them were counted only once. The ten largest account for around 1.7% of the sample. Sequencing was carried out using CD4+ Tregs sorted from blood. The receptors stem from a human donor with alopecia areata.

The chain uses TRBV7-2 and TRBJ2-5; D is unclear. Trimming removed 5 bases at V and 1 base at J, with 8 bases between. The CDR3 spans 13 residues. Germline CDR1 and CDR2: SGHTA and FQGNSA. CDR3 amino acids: CASSLIFQETQYF. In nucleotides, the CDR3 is TGTGCCAGCAGCCTCATCTTCCAAGAGACCCAGTACTTC.

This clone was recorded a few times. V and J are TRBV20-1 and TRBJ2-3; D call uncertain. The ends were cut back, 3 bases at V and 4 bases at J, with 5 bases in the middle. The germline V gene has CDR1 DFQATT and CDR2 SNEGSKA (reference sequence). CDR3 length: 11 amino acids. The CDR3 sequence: CSARAPDTQYF. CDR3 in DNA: TGCAGTGCTAGGGCCCCAGATACGCAGTATTTT.

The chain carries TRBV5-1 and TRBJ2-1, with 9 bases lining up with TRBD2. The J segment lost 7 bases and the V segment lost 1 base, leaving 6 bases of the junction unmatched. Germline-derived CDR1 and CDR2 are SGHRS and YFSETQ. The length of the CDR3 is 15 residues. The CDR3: CASSLRRGGLNEQFF. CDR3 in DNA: TGCGCCAGCAGCTTGCGGCGGGGGGGCCTAAATGAGCAGTTCTTC.

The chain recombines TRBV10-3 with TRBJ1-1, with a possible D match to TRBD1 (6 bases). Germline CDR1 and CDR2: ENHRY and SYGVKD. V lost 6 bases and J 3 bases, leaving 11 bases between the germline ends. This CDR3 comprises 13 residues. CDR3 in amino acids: CAISRGSDTEAFF. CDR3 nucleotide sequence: TGTGCCATCAGCAGGGGATCGGACACTGAAGCTTTCTTT.

CDR3 sequence (DNA): TGTGCCATCAAAACGGTGGAGGGGATCTACGAGCAGTACTTC. Protein product: CAIKTVEGIYEQYF. The V gene is TRBV10-3, the J gene TRBJ2-7, with D perhaps matching TRBD2 (6 bases). CDR3 size: 14 residues. Germline CDR1 reads ENHRY; CDR2 reads SYGVKD. Trimming pared 7 bases from V and 3 bases from J, leaving 16 bases between.

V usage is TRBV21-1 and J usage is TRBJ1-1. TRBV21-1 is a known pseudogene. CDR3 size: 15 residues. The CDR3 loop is CASGPWGTLSDEAFF. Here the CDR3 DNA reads TGTGCCAGCGGGCCCTGGGGAACCCTCAGTGATGAAGCTTTCTTT.

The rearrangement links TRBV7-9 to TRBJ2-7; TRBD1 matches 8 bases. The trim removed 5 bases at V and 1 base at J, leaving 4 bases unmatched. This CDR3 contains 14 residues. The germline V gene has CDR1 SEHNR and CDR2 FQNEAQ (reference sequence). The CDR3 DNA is TGTGCCAGCAGCCCTAGACAGGGGTCCTACGAGCAGTACTTC. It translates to CASSPRQGSYEQYF.

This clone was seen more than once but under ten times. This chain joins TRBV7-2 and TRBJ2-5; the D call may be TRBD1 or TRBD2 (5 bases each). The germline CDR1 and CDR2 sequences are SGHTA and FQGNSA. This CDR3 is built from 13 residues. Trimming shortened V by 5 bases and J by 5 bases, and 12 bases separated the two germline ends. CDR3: CASSRDQRETQYF. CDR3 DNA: TGTGCCAGCAGCCGGGACCAGCGGGAGACCCAGTACTTC.

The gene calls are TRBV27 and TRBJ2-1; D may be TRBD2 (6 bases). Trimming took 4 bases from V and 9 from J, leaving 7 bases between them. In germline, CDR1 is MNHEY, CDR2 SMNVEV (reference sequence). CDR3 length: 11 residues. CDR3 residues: CASSSGGEQFF. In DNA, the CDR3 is TGTGCCAGCAGTTCCGGGGGTGAGCAGTTCTTC.

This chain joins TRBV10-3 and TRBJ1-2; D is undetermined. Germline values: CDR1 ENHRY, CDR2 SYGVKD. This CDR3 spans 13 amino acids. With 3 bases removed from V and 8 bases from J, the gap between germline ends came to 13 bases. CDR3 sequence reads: CAISDGSSDGYTF. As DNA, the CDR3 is TGTGCCATCAGTGACGGCAGTTCTGACGGCTACACCTTC.

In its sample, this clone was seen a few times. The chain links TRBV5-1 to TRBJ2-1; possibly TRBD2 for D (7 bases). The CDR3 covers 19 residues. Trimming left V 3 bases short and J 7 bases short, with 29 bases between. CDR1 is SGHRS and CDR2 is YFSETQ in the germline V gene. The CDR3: CASSYLLGGGGPLVNEQFF. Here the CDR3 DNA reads TGCGCCAGCAGCTACCTCCTGGGGGGCGGGGGTCCCCTGGTGAATGAGCAGTTCTTC. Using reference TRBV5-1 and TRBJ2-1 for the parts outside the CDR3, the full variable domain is KAGVTQTPRYLIKTRGQQVTLSCSPISGHRSVSWYQQTPGQGLQFLFEYFSETQRNKGNFPGRFSGRQFSNSRSEMNVSTLELGDSALYLCASSYLLGGGGPLVNEQFFGPGTRLTVL.

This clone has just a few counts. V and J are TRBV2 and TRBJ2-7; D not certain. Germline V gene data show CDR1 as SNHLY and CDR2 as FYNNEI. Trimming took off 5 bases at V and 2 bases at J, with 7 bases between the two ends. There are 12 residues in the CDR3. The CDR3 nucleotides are TGTGCCAGCAGTTACGACCCCTACGAGCAGTACTTC. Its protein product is CASSYDPYEQYF.

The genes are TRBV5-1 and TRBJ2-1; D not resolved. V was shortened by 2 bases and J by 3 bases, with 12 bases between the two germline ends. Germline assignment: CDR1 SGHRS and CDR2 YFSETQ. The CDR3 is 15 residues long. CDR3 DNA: TGCGCCAGCAGCTTAGGTACCCTCAACTACAATGAGCAGTTCTTC. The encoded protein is CASSLGTLNYNEQFF.

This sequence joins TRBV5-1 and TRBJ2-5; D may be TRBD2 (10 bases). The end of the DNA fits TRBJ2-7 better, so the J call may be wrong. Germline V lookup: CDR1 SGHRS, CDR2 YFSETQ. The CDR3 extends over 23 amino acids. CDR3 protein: CASSAGTGNLIAGGLSYIYEQYF. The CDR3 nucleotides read TGCGCCAGCAGCGCGGGGACAGGGAACCTTATAGCGGGAGGACTTTCCTACATCTACGAGCAGTACTTC.

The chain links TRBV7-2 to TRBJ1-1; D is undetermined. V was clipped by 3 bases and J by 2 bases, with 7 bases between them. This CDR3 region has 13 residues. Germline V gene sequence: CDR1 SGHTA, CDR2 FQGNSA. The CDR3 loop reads CASSLQKNTEAFF. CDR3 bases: TGTGCCAGCAGCTTGCAGAAAAACACTGAAGCTTTCTTT.

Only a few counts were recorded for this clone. This CDR3 reads CASSPGVTNEKLFF. CDR3 nucleotides: TGTGCCAGCAGCCCAGGGGTAACTAATGAAAAACTGTTTTTT. The V and J genes are TRBV7-9 and TRBJ1-4, with D possibly being TRBD1 (6 bases). The CDR3 contains 14 residues. Germline CDR1 is SEHNR and CDR2 is FQNEAQ (reference sequence). The V gene lost 5 bases and the J gene lost 1 base, with 8 bases spanning the gap.

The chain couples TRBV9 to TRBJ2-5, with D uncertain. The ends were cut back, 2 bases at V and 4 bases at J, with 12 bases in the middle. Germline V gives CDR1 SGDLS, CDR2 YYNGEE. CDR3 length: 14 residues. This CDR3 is CASSVDSWGETQYF. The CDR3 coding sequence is TGTGCCAGCAGCGTCGACTCCTGGGGAGAGACCCAGTACTTC. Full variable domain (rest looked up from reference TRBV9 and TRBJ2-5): DSGVTQTPKHLITATGQRVTLRCSPRSGDLSVYWYQQSLDQGLQFLIQYYNGEERAKGNILERFSAQQFPDLHSELNLSSLELGDSALYFCASSVDSWGETQYFGPGTRLLVL.

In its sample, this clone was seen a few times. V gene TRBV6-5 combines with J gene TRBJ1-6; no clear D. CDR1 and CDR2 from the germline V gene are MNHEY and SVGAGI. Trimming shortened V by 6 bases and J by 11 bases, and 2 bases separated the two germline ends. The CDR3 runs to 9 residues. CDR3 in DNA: TGTGCCAGCAGGCCACCCCTCCACTTT. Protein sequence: CASRPPLHF.

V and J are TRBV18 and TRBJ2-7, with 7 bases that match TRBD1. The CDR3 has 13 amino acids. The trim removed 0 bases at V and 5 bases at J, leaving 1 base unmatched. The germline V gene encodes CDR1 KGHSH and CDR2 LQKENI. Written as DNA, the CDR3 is TGTGCCAGCTCACCACCAGGGGGCCACGAGCAGTACTTC. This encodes CASSPPGGHEQYF.